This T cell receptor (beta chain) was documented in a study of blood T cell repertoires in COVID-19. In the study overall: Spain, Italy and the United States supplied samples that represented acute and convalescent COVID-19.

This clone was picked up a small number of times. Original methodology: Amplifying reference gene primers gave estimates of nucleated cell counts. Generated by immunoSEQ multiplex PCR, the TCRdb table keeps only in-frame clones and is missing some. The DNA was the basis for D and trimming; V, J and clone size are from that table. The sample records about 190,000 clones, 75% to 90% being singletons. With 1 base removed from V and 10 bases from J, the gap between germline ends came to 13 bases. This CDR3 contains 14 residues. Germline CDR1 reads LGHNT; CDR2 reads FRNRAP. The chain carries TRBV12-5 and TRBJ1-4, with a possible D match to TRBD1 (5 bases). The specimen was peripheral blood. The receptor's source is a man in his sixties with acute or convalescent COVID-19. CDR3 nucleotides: TGTGCTAGTGGTTTGGAAGCGGGGGGAGCAAAACTGTTTTTT. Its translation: CASGLEAGGAKLFF.